This T cell receptor beta chain was captured in a study of blood T cells in healthy people across ages. This clonotype was counted at least ten times. CDR1 and CDR2 (germline): DFQATT, SNEGSKA (reference sequence). This CDR3 has 14 amino acids. Trimming cost V 1 base and J 0 bases, with 10 bases left between them. Then a second PCR, running about 7 to 11 cycles, was carried out with a sample-barcoded 5' primer and a J-beta primer mix. MiXCR, applied by TCRdb to the 5' RACE reads, yields one record per CDR3 protein. The sample shows 1.5 million to 1.8 million distinct CDR3 sequences, 42% of them seen only once.

The source is a woman aged 18-29 years in good health. The sample consisted of blood. The genes are TRBV20-1 and TRBJ2-7; D might be TRBD1 or TRBD2, each matching 5 bases. The CDR3 sequence is CSARVPGSSYEQYF. The CDR3 DNA is TGCAGTGCTAGAGTCCCAGGGAGCTCCTACGAGCAGTACTTC.